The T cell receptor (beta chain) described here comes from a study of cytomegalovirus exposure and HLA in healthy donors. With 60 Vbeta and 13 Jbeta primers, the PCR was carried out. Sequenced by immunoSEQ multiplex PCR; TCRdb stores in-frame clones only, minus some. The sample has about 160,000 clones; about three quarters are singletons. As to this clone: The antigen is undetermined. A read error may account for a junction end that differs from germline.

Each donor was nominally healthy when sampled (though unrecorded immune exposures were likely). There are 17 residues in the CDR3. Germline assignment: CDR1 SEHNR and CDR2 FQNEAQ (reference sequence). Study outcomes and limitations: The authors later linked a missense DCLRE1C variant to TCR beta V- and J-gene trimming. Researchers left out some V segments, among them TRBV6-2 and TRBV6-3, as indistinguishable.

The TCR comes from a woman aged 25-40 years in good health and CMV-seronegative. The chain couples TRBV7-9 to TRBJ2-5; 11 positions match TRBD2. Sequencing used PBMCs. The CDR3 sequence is CASSLLASGGYQETQYF. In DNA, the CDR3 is TGTGCCAGCAGCTTATTGGCTAGCGGGGGGTACCAGGAGACCCAGTACTTC. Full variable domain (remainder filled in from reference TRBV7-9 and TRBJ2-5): DTGVSQNPRHKITKRGQNVTFRCDPISEHNRLYWYRQTLGQGPEFLTYFQNEAQLEKSRLLSDRFSAERPKGSFSTLEIQRTEQGDSAMYLCASSLLASGGYQETQYFGPGTRLLVL.